The present entry profiles one T cell receptor beta chain with its context. Patients had resection in Japan or China between the mid-2010s and the late 2010s. Assay: immunoSEQ multiplex PCR; the TCRdb copy retains only in-frame clones and omits some. The sample records around 6,200 clones, 80% to 90% being singletons. The sample originates from a study of immune evolution from preneoplasia to lung adenocarcinoma. Study in general: HLA loss of heterozygosity: about 7% AIS, about 15% MIA, approximately 35% ADC, none AAH.

The sequenced sample consisted of FFPE invasive lung adenocarcinoma tissue. The origin of this receptor is a person between 45 and 65 years old with lung adenocarcinoma.

The CDR3 DNA sequence: TGTGCCAGCAGCCATAATTCCGGGACAGGGATGAATCAGCCCCAGCATTTT. This codes for CASSHNSGTGMNQPQHF. The chain recombines TRBV7-8 with TRBJ1-5; 9 bases match TRBD1. The J segment lost 4 bases and the V segment lost 5 bases, leaving 12 bases of the junction unmatched. This CDR3 spans 17 amino acids. Germline values: CDR1 SGHVS, CDR2 FQNEAQ.